Included here is one TCR beta chain sequence, with context. This sample is drawn from a study of blood T cell repertoires in COVID-19. The assay was immunoSEQ multiplex PCR, and TCRdb's table has in-frame clones only and misses some. The repertoire holds tens of thousands of clones, with roughly 85% as singletons. The CDR3 covers 15 residues. The V gene end was trimmed by 9 bases and the J gene end by 3 bases; junction bases not matched to a gene: 13. The chain carries TRBV5-3 and TRBJ2-5; 8 positions match TRBD1. TRBV5-3 is assigned to the ORF class and has an uncertain function. The specimen was peripheral blood. This TCR was recovered from a man aged 60-69 years with acute or convalescent COVID-19. This chain's CDR3 is CANKTPTGAKETQYF. Here the CDR3 DNA reads TGTGCCAACAAGACACCGACAGGGGCGAAAGAGACCCAGTACTTC.